The T cell receptor beta chain described here comes from a study of cytomegalovirus exposure and HLA in healthy donors. Findings of the study overall: The majority of TCR sequences were rare, yet some public TCRs appeared in many donors. Specificity for CMV antigens was confirmed in vitro for a few of the CMV-associated chains. The study recorded 150 to 200 TCR beta chains that were cytomegalovirus-associated.

The CDR3 loop spans 17 amino acids. The V and J ends lost 0 bases and 9 bases respectively, with 22 bases between them. CDR1 and CDR2 (germline): SGHNT, YYREEE (reference sequence). Profiled with immunoSEQ multiplex PCR; TCRdb holds only in-frame clones, not every one. The table records 100,000 or so clones, roughly 89% of them present only once. With regard to this clone: Its antigen is unknown.

The clonotype comes from a woman younger than 45 in good health and CMV-seronegative. The sample comprised PBMCs. The V gene is TRBV5-4, the J gene TRBJ2-4; a weak D match, TRBD2 (6 bases). Written as DNA, the CDR3 is TGTGCCAGCAGCTTGGTAGTCGGCCCAGGTTCGGAGGGCATTCAGTACTTC. It yields the protein CASSLVVGPGSEGIQYF.